This passage covers 3 T cell receptor beta chains from one sample sequenced in a study of a mutant IDH1 vaccine in newly diagnosed glioma. Profiling relied on immunoSEQ multiplex PCR, and the TCRdb table lists in-frame clones only, not all of them. The table records roughly 28,000 clones, about 90% of them present only once. This sample's time point: week 5, during vaccination. The study gave 300 ug of mutant IDH1 20-mer peptide per vaccine dose, with topical imiquimod. Their specific antigens are unknown. The sequencing used PBMCs, collected from a glioma patient whose treatment included an IDH1 peptide vaccine. The origin of the receptors is a man between 18 and 29 years old with glioma.

This CDR3 is CASSLGMGEQYF. The CDR3 DNA is TGTGCCAGCAGCTTAGGCATGGGCGAGCAGTACTTC. The rearrangement joins TRBV7-9 to TRBJ2-7; no firm D call. V dropped 1 base and J dropped 6 bases, with 7 bases sitting between them. Per the germline V gene, CDR1 is SEHNR and CDR2 is FQNEAQ (reference sequence). The CDR3 contains 12 residues.

The DNA of the CDR3 is TGTGCCAGTACCACCAGCGGAAGAGCCTACGACGAGCAGTACTTC. This sequence encodes CASTTSGRAYDEQYF. The rearrangement joins TRBV19 to TRBJ2-7; D may be TRBD2 (5 bases). The CDR3 spans 15 residues. The germline CDR1 and CDR2 sequences are LNHDA and SQIVND (reference sequence). Trimming stripped 7 bases from V and 5 bases from J, with 21 bases between.

The chain links TRBV29-1 to TRBJ2-3; D remains ambiguous. Germline CDR1 and CDR2: SQVTM and ANQGSEA. The CDR3 runs 15 residues. The V end lost 4 bases, the J end lost 0 bases, and 14 bases lay between the germline ends. CDR3 DNA: TGCAGCGTTGCCTCTCGGGCCACTAGCACAGATACGCAGTATTTT. It encodes CSVASRATSTDTQYF.